One sample yielded the 25 T cell receptor beta chains listed below, sequenced in a study of T cells after yellow fever vaccination (dated by TCRdb to between 2019 and 2020). The treatment or condition label of this sample denotes: live attenuated yellow fever vaccine strain. To prepare the library, 5' RACE was applied. TCRdb names Illumina HiSeq 2500 as the instrument used. The public reads were reanalyzed by TCRdb: fastp trimming at Q25, MiXCR alignment, in-frame beta chains only. Entries are consolidated by CDR3 protein sequence, retaining the most common genes and DNA. Present in this sample are some 390,000 distinct CDR3 sequences, 6% to 8% of which were seen just once. The ten top clones hold 15% of the sample. The sequences come from PBMCs, collected 5 days after the yellow fever booster vaccination. The receptors were sampled from a man aged 30 to 39 who received the YFV17D yellow fever vaccine.

This clonotype was observed many times. The V and J genes are TRBV7-9 and TRBJ2-2, with D perhaps TRBD2 (5 bases). CDR1 is SEHNR and CDR2 is FQNEAQ in the germline V gene (reference sequence). The CDR3 sequence is 14 residues long. The V gene lost 2 bases and the J gene lost 5 bases, with 9 bases spanning the gap. DNA of the CDR3: TGTGCCAGCAGCTTACAGGCGGGTACCGGGGAGCTGTTTTTT. It yields the protein CASSLQAGTGELFF.

This clonotype was seen more than once but under ten times. V gene TRBV3-1 combines with J gene TRBJ2-1; 11 nucleotides match TRBD1. Germline CDR1 and CDR2: LGHDT and YNNKEL (reference sequence). There are 16 residues in the CDR3. Trimming cost V 0 bases and J 6 bases; bases outside gene matches: 4. CDR3 loop: CASSQERTGGPNEQFF. DNA for the CDR3: TGTGCCAGCAGCCAAGAGCGGACAGGGGGCCCCAATGAGCAGTTCTTC.

The rearrangement uses TRBV29-1 and TRBJ1-1, with 9 bases matching TRBD1. V lost 4 bases and J lost 4; bases outside the gene matches: 10. This CDR3 has 15 residues. Germline CDR1 is SQVTM and CDR2 is ANQGSEA. CDR3 DNA: TGCAGCGTTGTGGGAATACAGGGGGCCGGCACTGAAGCTTTCTTT. This encodes CSVVGIQGAGTEAFF.

In the case of this clonotype: Being one base from a much bigger clone, this may be a read error. A read error is likely, as this CDR3 ends without the conserved phenylalanine or tryptophan. V gene TRBV5-4 combines with J gene TRBJ2-2, with 9 bases fitting TRBD2. Trimming took 5 bases from V and 5 from J; bases not matched to a gene: 16. CDR1 SGHNT and CDR2 YYREEE come from the germline V gene (reference sequence). The CDR3 sequence is 18 residues long. CDR3: CASRPLGIAGVKTGELFL. Here the CDR3 DNA reads TGTGCCAGCAGGCCCTTGGGAATAGCGGGAGTCAAGACCGGGGAGCTGTTTCTT.

The chain combines TRBV14 with TRBJ2-7, with D possibly being TRBD2 (5 bases). Per germline, CDR1 SGHDN and CDR2 FVKESK. The CDR3 is 15 amino acids. V was pared by 4 bases and J by 5 bases, with 18 bases between. This CDR3 reads CASSPPGRDPHEQYF. DNA for the CDR3: TGTGCCAGCAGCCCACCCGGACGGGATCCGCACGAGCAGTACTTC.

This rearrangement joins TRBV3-1 to TRBJ2-1; 10 bases fit TRBD2. The length of the CDR3 is 16 residues. In germline, CDR1 is LGHDT, CDR2 YNNKEL (reference sequence). With V trimmed by 1 base and J by 5 bases, 5 bases remained unmatched. The CDR3: CASSQGLAGVHNEQFF. The DNA of the CDR3 is TGTGCCAGCAGCCAAGGGCTAGCGGGAGTTCACAATGAGCAGTTCTTC.

The rearrangement joins TRBV29-1 to TRBJ2-1; 10 positions agree with TRBD2. CDR1 is SQVTM, CDR2 ANQGSEA, per germline. This CDR3 spans 13 amino acids. The J segment lost 8 bases and the V segment lost 7 bases, leaving 8 bases of the junction unmatched. As DNA, the CDR3 is TGCAGCGGGGGACGTCTAGCGGGAGATGAGCAGTTCTTC. Its translation is CSGGRLAGDEQFF.

V usage is TRBV15 and J usage is TRBJ2-2, with 9 bases aligning to TRBD2. The V gene end was trimmed by 3 bases and the J gene end by 5 bases; junction bases not matched to a gene: 7. Per the germline V gene, CDR1 is LNHNV and CDR2 is YYDKDF (reference sequence). The length of the CDR3 is 16 residues. The CDR3: CATSSLAGEGTGELFF. The CDR3 DNA sequence: TGTGCCACCAGCAGCTTAGCGGGAGAGGGGACCGGGGAGCTGTTTTTT.

The CDR3 sequence: CASSFSPGYEQYF. The CDR3 nucleotides read TGTGCCAGCAGTTTTTCGCCGGGTTACGAGCAGTACTTC. The chain uses TRBV12-3 or TRBV12-4 and TRBJ2-7, with D unclear. The V and J ends lost 3 bases and 4 bases respectively, with 10 bases between them. The CDR3 is made up of 13 amino acids.

Worth noting for this clonotype: A read error may produce the germline difference seen at one junction end. The chain combines TRBV5-6 with TRBJ2-7, with a possible D match to TRBD2 (5 bases). The CDR3 is 12 amino acids. The germline V gene encodes CDR1 SGHDT and CDR2 YYEEEE. CDR3 protein: CAISPGIFEQYF. As DNA, the CDR3 is TGTGCCATCAGCCCCGGGATCTTCGAGCAGTACTTC.

This clonotype was detected ten times or more. CDR3 DNA sequence: TGCAGTGCGGAGGACTACACAGATACGCAGTATTTT. Translating it yields CSAEDYTDTQYF. The chain employs TRBV20-1 and TRBJ2-3, with D perhaps matching TRBD2 (6 bases). Germline assignment: CDR1 DFQATT and CDR2 SNEGSKA (reference sequence). The CDR3 has 12 amino acids. Between the trimmed V and J ends, which lost 6 bases and 2 bases, there was a span of 9 bases.

The chain combines TRBV20-1 with TRBJ2-3; unclear D gene. The V and J ends lost 0 bases and 5 bases respectively, with 3 bases between them. The CDR3 covers 11 residues. Germline V lookup: CDR1 DFQATT, CDR2 SNEGSKA (reference sequence). The CDR3: CSARDRDTQYF. The DNA of the CDR3 is TGCAGTGCTAGAGACAGAGATACGCAGTATTTT.

This clonotype was picked up many times. The chain links TRBV28 to TRBJ1-2; D is ambiguous. The length of the CDR3 is 14 residues. The germline gives CDR1 MDHEN, CDR2 SYDVKM. V was clipped by 5 bases and J by 0 bases, with 10 bases between them. The DNA of the CDR3 is TGTGCCAGCAGTAGCGCAGTTCCTAACTATGGCTACACCTTC. Its protein is CASSSAVPNYGYTF.

This clonotype showed up many times. The rearrangement joins TRBV10-3 to TRBJ2-7; D might be TRBD2 (6 bases). This CDR3 region has 14 residues. The V gene lost 6 bases and the J gene lost 4 bases, with 16 bases spanning the gap. CDR1 ENHRY and CDR2 SYGVKD come from the germline V gene. The CDR3 loop is CAIRMEGTTYEQYF. The CDR3, as DNA: TGTGCCATCAGGATGGAGGGGACCACGTACGAGCAGTACTTC.

This clonotype was counted many times. The V gene is TRBV12-5, the J gene TRBJ2-1; the D gene is possibly TRBD1 (5 bases). The CDR3 contains 16 residues. Trimming cost V 7 bases and J 3 bases, with 19 bases left between them. The germline V gene has CDR1 LGHNT and CDR2 FRNRAP. The CDR3 bases are TGTGCTAGTGCCCTCGGTTGGGGCAGAAACTACAATGAGCAGTTCTTC. This translates into CASALGWGRNYNEQFF.

This chain joins TRBV11-2 and TRBJ2-3, with D perhaps given as TRBD1 or TRBD2 (5 bases each). The CDR3 consists of 16 residues. Germline lookup yields CDR1 SGHAT and CDR2 FQNNGV. The ends were cut back, 4 bases at V and 2 bases at J, with 16 bases in the middle. CDR3 coding DNA: TGTGCCAGCAGCTGGGACCACAGGACTTTCACAGATACGCAGTATTTT. Translation: CASSWDHRTFTDTQYF.

This clonotype was observed many times. The CDR3 is CASSLVVGGASSPLHF. For the CDR3, the DNA is TGTGCCAGCAGCTTAGTGGTAGGGGGCGCGAGTTCACCCCTCCACTTT. The rearrangement joins TRBV7-2 to TRBJ1-6; 7 bases line up with TRBD1. Germline V gene data show CDR1 as SGHTA and CDR2 as FQGNSA. The CDR3 extends over 16 amino acids. V lost 1 base, J lost 9 bases, and 9 bases stayed unmatched.

This clonotype has only a few counts. This chain connects TRBV7-2 to TRBJ2-1; D is uncertain. Trimming removed 5 bases from V and 9 bases from J, with 8 bases in between. In germline, CDR1 is SGHTA, CDR2 FQGNSA. The CDR3 length is 11 residues. In nucleotides, the CDR3 is TGTGCCAGCAGCACCCCGGGTGAGCAGTTCTTC. Amino acids: CASSTPGEQFF.

A word on this clonotype: One end of the junction fails to match germline, which may point to a read error. The gene calls are TRBV20-1 and TRBJ2-3; TRBD2 agrees at 9 bases. The CDR3 spans 13 residues. Germline CDR1 and CDR2: DFQATT and SNEGSKA (reference sequence). CDR3 sequence (DNA): TGCAGTGCTAACCTAGCGGGACGAGATATGCAGTATTTT. Amino acid sequence: CSANLAGRDMQYF.

The chain has TRBV27 and TRBJ1-2; tentative D call: TRBD1 (5 bases). The length of the CDR3 is 12 residues. V lost 6 bases and J lost 8, with 13 bases in between. Germline V gives CDR1 MNHEY, CDR2 SMNVEV (reference sequence). CDR3 sequence: CASRGPPRGYTF. CDR3 nucleotides: TGTGCCAGCAGGGGGCCCCCTCGGGGCTACACCTTC.

The sample holds a few counts of this clonotype. The J gene is TRBJ1-2, the V gene TRBV5-1; D might be TRBD1 (6 bases). CDR3 length equals 14 residues. V was clipped by 6 bases and J by 4 bases, with 16 bases between them. The germline CDR1 and CDR2 sequences are SGHRS and YFSETQ. The CDR3 DNA is TGCGCCAGCAACGAGGGGGGTTCTCTCTATGGCTACACCTTC. It is translated as CASNEGGSLYGYTF.

This clonotype was found a few times. The rearrangement links TRBV6-5 to TRBJ1-1, with D maybe TRBD1 (5 bases). V lost 2 bases to trimming and J lost 6 bases, with 7 bases between them. This CDR3 region has 12 residues. CDR1 and CDR2 from the germline V gene are MNHEY and SVGAGI. The CDR3 loop reads CASSYEGAEAFF. The CDR3 DNA reads TGTGCCAGCAGTTACGAAGGGGCTGAAGCTTTCTTT.

This clonotype was seen a handful of times. The CDR3 DNA sequence: TGTGCCACCAGTGCCTCGGGGAGGGAAACCTACGAGCAGTACTTC. It translates to CATSASGRETYEQYF. The chain employs TRBV24-1 and TRBJ2-7; TRBD2 matches at 7 bases. With 5 bases clipped from V and 2 bases from J, the junction kept 8 bases outside the gene matches. The germline CDR1 and CDR2 sequences are KGHDR and SFDVKD. The CDR3 totals 15 residues.

This clonotype was seen ten or more times. J is TRBJ1-6 and V is TRBV7-9; D gene unclear. The CDR3 is made up of 14 amino acids. Germline assignment: CDR1 SEHNR and CDR2 FQNEAQ (reference sequence). Trimming stripped 3 bases from V and 4 bases from J, with 7 bases between. The CDR3 region is CASSFQAYNSPLHF. The CDR3, as DNA: TGTGCCAGCAGCTTTCAGGCGTATAATTCACCCCTCCACTTT.

The V and J genes are TRBV7-8 and TRBJ2-1, with a tentative D call TRBD2 (5 bases). Germline CDR1 is SGHVS and CDR2 is FQNEAQ. Trimming took off 1 base at V and 5 bases at J, with 12 bases between the two ends. This CDR3 contains 15 residues. Written as DNA, the CDR3 is TGTGCCAGCAGCTTAGGGCCTAGAGGGCACAATGAGCAGTTCTTC. It codes for CASSLGPRGHNEQFF.